The T cell receptor beta chain described here comes from a study of T cells expressing NK-cell markers. This CDR3 has 14 amino acids. Germline CDR1 reads MDHEN; CDR2 reads SYDVKM. Reanalyzing the 5' RACE reads, TCRdb keeps one entry per CDR3 protein, without DNA. The listing records about 160,000 distinct CDR3 sequences. Sequencing was carried out using blood T cells: a sorted CD56 or NKG2C T cell subset, CD4+ or CD8+ T cells, or bulk PBMC T cells (not recorded which). The rearrangement links TRBV28 to TRBJ1-2; TCRdb gives TRBD1 as the D gene, but with no DNA this cannot be confirmed. The clonotype originates from a man aged 18-69 years in good health. CDR3 in amino acids: CASSIATGVYGYTF.